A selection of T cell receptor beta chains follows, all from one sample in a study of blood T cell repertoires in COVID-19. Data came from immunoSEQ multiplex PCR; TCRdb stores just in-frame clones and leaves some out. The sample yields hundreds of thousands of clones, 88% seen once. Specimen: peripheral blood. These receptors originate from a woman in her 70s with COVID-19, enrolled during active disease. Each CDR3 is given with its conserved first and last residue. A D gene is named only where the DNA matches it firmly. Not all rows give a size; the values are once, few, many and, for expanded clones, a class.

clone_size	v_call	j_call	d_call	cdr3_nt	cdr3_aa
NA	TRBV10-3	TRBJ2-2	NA	TGTGCCATCAGGCGGCAAACAGGAGGGACCGGGGAGCTGTTTTTT	CAIRRQTGGTGELFF
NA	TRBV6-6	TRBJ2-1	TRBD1	TGTGCCAGTAAATCACTCCGGGACAGGGTTTACAATGAGCAGTTCTTC	CASKSLRDRVYNEQFF
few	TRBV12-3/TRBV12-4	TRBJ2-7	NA	TGTGCCAGCAGCCCTAGCTACGAGCAGTACTTC	CASSPSYEQYF
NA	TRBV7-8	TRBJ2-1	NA	TGTGCCAGCAGCCCCGGTTCGGGGGTTATCTACAATGAGCAGTTCTTC	CASSPGSGVIYNEQFF
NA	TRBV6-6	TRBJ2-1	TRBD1	TGTGCCAGCAGTCGGACAGGGCTAGGGTATGAGCAGTTCTTC	CASSRTGLGYEQFF
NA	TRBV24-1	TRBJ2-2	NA	TGTGCCACCAGTCGGGGGTGGGCCGGGGAGCTGTTTTTT	CATSRGWAGELFF
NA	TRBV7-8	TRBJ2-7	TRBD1	TGTGCCAGCAGCTTAACGGGACAGCACTACGAGCAGTACTTC	CASSLTGQHYEQYF
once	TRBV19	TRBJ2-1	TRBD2	TGTGCCAGTAGTCTCACTAGCGGGAGTTTAAATGAGCAGTTCTTC	CASSLTSGSLNEQFF
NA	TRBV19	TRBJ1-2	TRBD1	TGTGCCAGTAGTATAGATCGCGGGGACAGGGGTACCAATGGCTACACCTTC	CASSIDRGDRGTNGYTF
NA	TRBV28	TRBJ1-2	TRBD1	TGTGCCAGCAGTTCACCCGGACAGGCAAGAGGCTACACCTTC	CASSSPGQARGYTF
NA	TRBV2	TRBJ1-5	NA	TGTGCCAGCAGTGATCGGGGGGGCGATCAGCCCCAGCATTTT	CASSDRGGDQPQHF
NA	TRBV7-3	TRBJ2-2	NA	TGTGCCAGCAGCTTAACGGCAGACTATACCGGGGAGCTGTTTTTT	CASSLTADYTGELFF
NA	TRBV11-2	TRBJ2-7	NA	TGTGCCAGCAGCTTAGCTAGAACGAATGTCCACGAGCAGTACTTC	CASSLARTNVHEQYF
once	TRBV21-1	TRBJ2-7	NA	TGTGCCAGCAGCAAAAATTGGTGGACAGGGCAACCCTACGAGCAGTACTTC	CASSKNWWTGQPYEQYF
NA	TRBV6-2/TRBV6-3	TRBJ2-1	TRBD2	TGTGCCAGCAGCTTAACTAGCGGGAGAAACAATGAGCAGTTCTTC	CASSLTSGRNNEQFF
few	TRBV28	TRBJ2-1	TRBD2	TGTGCCAGCAGTTTATCGACTAGCGGGCACAATGAGCAGTTCTTC	CASSLSTSGHNEQFF
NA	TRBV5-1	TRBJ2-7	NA	TGCGCCAGCAGCTTTGGAAGCGGTTACTACGAGCAGTACTTC	CASSFGSGYYEQYF
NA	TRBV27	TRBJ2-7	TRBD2	TGTGCCAGCAGTTTAAGTTCCCTAGCGGGAGACTACGAGCAGTACTTC	CASSLSSLAGDYEQYF
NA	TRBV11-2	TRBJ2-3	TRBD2	TGTGCCAGCAAGCCGGGACTAGCGGGAGGGGGCACAGATACGCAGTATTTT	CASKPGLAGGGTDTQYF
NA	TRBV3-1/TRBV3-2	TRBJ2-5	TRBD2	TGTGCCAGCAGCCACGAGGGTAGCGGGACGGTTAACGTAGAGACCCAGTACTTC	CASSHEGSGTVNVETQYF
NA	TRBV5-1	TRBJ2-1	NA	TGCGCCAGCAGCGCGGGACGCGTCTACAATGAGCAGTTCTTC	CASSAGRVYNEQFF
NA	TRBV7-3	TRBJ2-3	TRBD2	TGTGCCAGCAGCCCGGGACTAGCGGGAGCGTCGGGTACGCAGTATTTT	CASSPGLAGASGTQYF
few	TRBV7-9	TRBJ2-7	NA	TGTGCCAGCAGCTTAGGTACCGGCGAGCAGTACTTC	CASSLGTGEQYF